This T cell receptor beta chain is from a study of cytomegalovirus exposure and HLA in healthy donors. Study-wide results and caveats: Cytomegalovirus-associated TCR beta chains were listed, numbering some 150. Presence/absence comparisons presumed near-even sequencing depth among donors. Being productive about 90% or about 30% of the time was typical of most TCR beta V segments in an earlier analysis.

Use of 60 Vbeta and 13 Jbeta primers characterized the PCR. The protocol was immunoSEQ multiplex PCR, while the TCRdb copy is restricted to in-frame clones and leaves out a portion. This table has roughly 89,000 clones, roughly 76% appearing once. V lost 5 bases and J lost 0, with 13 bases in between. The germline CDR1 and CDR2 sequences are SGHRS and YFSETQ. The CDR3 has 15 residues. This clone has only a few counts. The target antigen is unknown. The sample comprised PBMCs. This TCR was recovered from a woman between 25 and 40 years old in good health and CMV-seronegative. The genes are TRBV5-1 and TRBJ2-3; perhaps TRBD2 as D (6 bases). The CDR3 loop is CASRSLASSTDTQYF. CDR3 bases: TGCGCCAGCAGATCGCTAGCGTCTAGCACAGATACGCAGTATTTT. Full variable domain (remainder filled in from reference TRBV5-1 and TRBJ2-3): KAGVTQTPRYLIKTRGQQVTLSCSPISGHRSVSWYQQTPGQGLQFLFEYFSETQRNKGNFPGRFSGRQFSNSRSEMNVSTLELGDSALYLCASRSLASSTDTQYFGPGTRLTVL.